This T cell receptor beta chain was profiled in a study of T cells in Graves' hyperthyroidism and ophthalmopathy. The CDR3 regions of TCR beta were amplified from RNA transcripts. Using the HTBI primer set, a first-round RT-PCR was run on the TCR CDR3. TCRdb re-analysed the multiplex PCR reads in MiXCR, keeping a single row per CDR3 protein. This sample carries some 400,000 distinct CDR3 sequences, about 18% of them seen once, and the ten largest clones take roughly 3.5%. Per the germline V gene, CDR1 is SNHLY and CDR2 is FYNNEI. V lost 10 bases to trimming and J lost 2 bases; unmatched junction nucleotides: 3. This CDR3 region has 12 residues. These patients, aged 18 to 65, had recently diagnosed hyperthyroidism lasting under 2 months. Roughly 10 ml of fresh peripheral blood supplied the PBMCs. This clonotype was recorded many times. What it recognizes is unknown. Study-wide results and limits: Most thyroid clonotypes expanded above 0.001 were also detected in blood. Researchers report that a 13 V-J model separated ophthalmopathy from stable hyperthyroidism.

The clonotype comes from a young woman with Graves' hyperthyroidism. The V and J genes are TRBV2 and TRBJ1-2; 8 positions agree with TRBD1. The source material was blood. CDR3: CATRTGNYGYTF. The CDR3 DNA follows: TGTGCCACCCGGACAGGGAACTATGGCTACACCTTC.